Sequencing of this TCR beta chain was carried out in a study of blood T cell repertoires in COVID-19. Study-level background: There were acute and convalescent COVID-19 samples, and they came from the United States, Italy and Spain. The cDNA or gDNA used as material had been derived from T cells, B-cell-depleted T cells, or PBMCs.

While infection was still active, Seattle patients were enrolled and then followed longitudinally. Assay used: immunoSEQ multiplex PCR; TCRdb lists only in-frame clones, some missing. Of about 270,000 clones listed, 86% are singletons. CDR1 and CDR2 from the germline V gene are LGHDT and YNNKEL (reference sequence). This CDR3 has 14 residues. V was clipped by 0 bases and J by 6 bases, with 10 bases between them. The source is a woman in her 30s with COVID-19, enrolled during active disease. Sequenced input: peripheral blood. The V and J genes are TRBV3-1 (or the pseudogene TRBV3-2) and TRBJ2-3; D is possibly TRBD1 (6 bases). The DNA of the CDR3 is TGTGCCAGCAGCCAAGAAGGAAGGGGGGATACGCAGTATTTT. It yields the protein CASSQEGRGDTQYF.